This TCR beta chain came from a study of blood T cells in healthy people across ages (dated by TCRdb to between 2014 and 2017). Study-wide context: In model experiments, template switching captured about one uniquely barcoded TCR beta cDNA molecule for every two T cells. To track age-related changes in TCR beta repertoire diversity, the study relied on deep sequencing normalized with unique cDNA molecular identifiers. The donors were divided into four age groups: young (average approximately 17 years), middle-aged (about 39), aged (about 56) and long-lived (around 80). The study analyzed two additional independent replicas of 1 million unique cDNA reads from the same blood draw for two donors, one aged 18 to 29 and one aged 80 or older. What the research found in general, with its limitations: The CMV infection status of donors was not known, potentially confounding age-related changes in expanded clonotypes. Total diversity estimates from one million sequenced T cells were considered lower bounds and underestimates. There was a strong correlation between observed TCR beta diversity and the percentage of naive T cells measured by flow cytometry. As age increased, observed TCR beta diversity per million T cells dropped in a roughly linear way, and a significant reduction was already evident by age 40. The long-lived group showed more naive CD4+ T cells, fewer expanded clones and increased TCR diversity than the aged group, suggesting age selection. Since profiling was done on bulk unsorted PBMCs, naive and antigen-experienced compartments could not be conclusively compared.

This clonotype was recorded once. This clone's antigen is unknown. There are no base qualities to consult, and no much larger clone falls within one base. Systemically healthy Caucasian individuals from Russia, 39 in total and aged roughly 6 to 100 years, were included as donors. Around 9.7 milliliters of peripheral blood were collected from each donor into EDTA-treated Vacutainer tubes. Ficoll-Paque density-gradient centrifugation was used to isolate PBMCs, with at least 7 million per sample. Total RNA was extracted from PBMCs with Trizol reagent, with at least 6 micrograms obtained per sample. For every donor, an aliquot of PBMCs went through flow cytometry to measure the percentages of naive CD45RAhigh/CD27high T cells. The library was built by means of 5' RACE. The sequencing machine was an Illumina HiSeq 2500. A second roughly 6 to 11 cycle PCR used a sample-barcoded 5' primer and a J-beta primer mix. A template-switch 5' adaptor carrying 12 random nucleotides introduced a unique molecular identifier onto each TCR beta cDNA molecule. Each sample yielded at least 3 million CDR3-containing paired-end reads. First-strand cDNA synthesis was performed from all RNA using the Mint cDNA synthesis kit, with priming by a TRBC-specific oligonucleotide. Following uracil-DNA glycosylase treatment, all cDNA underwent a first 18-cycle PCR with the universal primers M1SS and BC2_uni_R. The authors processed their data as follows. For normalization, 1 million high-quality reads, each with a distinct molecular identifier, were randomly selected from each sample. Reads with shared molecular identifiers were discarded instead of being binned into consensus sequences. MiTCR, run with a Q25 quality threshold and the strictest error-elimination algorithm, handled CDR3 identification, clonotype clustering and error correction. A nonparametric unseen species model with Euler transformation was used to estimate lower-bound total TCR beta diversity. TCRdb redid the processing of the public reads, applying fastp at Q25 and MiXCR, and retained in-frame beta chains. Identical CDR3 proteins give one entry, which carries the most common genes and DNA. What appears here as the V and J calls and clone size reflects TCRdb's work, not the paper's. The sample yields 450,000 to 600,000 distinct CDR3 sequences; roughly a quarter were counted once. The ten largest clones capture 3% to 4.5% of the sample.

CDR1 and CDR2, per the germline V gene, are MGHRA and YSYEKL. V loses 0 bases, J loses 6 bases, and the germline ends lie 22 bases apart. CDR3 length: 18 amino acids, cysteine to phenylalanine. The kept DNA is CDR3 alone, 54 bases in frame from the first base. These data also featured in a second study, about T cells of mothers and their children. Reported in the second study: The donors were nine systemically healthy Caucasian individuals, made up of three mothers and their six children. cDNA synthesis consumed the entire amount of extracted RNA, loaded at about 1.5 ug RNA in each 15 ul reaction. In the second PCR, the M1S primer added sample barcodes and 2-4 random nucleotides. More than 9 million TCR beta CDR3 reads were obtained from each mother, and several million reads were obtained from each child. TCR recombination output is similarly shaped by thymic selection in related and unrelated pairs, with a minor effect exerted by inherited differences. Normalized repertoire overlap was always slightly but never significantly higher in related than unrelated mother-child pairs. No persistent microchimeric T cell clones were found, with a detection sensitivity of approximately 100 clones per million clonotypes. The study used deep NGS to compare TCR beta repertoires of mothers and children, seeking features distinguishing related mother-child pairs from unrelated individuals. The mean age was about 38 +/- 4 years for the mothers and around 11 +/- 4 years for the children. Libraries were sequenced on Illumina HiSeq 2000 with 100+100 nt paired-end reads after adapter ligation with NEBNext reagents. To avoid cross-contamination, the mother libraries and the child libraries were prepared a month apart and sequenced in separate runs. For each donor, somewhere between roughly 450,000 and 2,000,000 distinct TCR beta clonotypes were identified. Naive TCR beta clonotypes were estimated from low-frequency clonotypes matched to each donor's FACS-determined naive share, without sorting.

Source material: blood. The sequence was collected from a boy younger than 10 in good health. This chain joins TRBV4-1 to TRBJ2-3; perhaps TRBD2 is the D gene, with 6 bases matching. The CDR3 sequence is CASSQDTRAPGGPDTQYF. The base sequence is TGCGCCAGCAGCCAAGATACAAGGGCACCCGGGGGTCCCGATACGCAGTATTTT.